This T cell receptor (beta chain) was identified in a study of cytomegalovirus exposure and HLA in healthy donors. There are 17 residues in the CDR3. J gave up 0 bases and V 5 bases, and 12 bases lay outside the gene matches. Germline-derived CDR1 and CDR2 are LNHDA and SQIVND (reference sequence). Primers: 60 Vbeta forward and 13 Jbeta reverse. Libraries were prepared by immunoSEQ multiplex PCR; TCRdb keeps only in-frame clonotypes and omits some of them. The table records about 120,000 clones, approximately 81% of them present only once. The specimen sequenced was PBMCs. V usage is TRBV19 and J usage is TRBJ2-7; TRBD1 matches at 8 bases. This TCR derives from a man aged 25 to 40 in good health and CMV-seropositive. The CDR3: CASSFIITGGSSYEQYF. CDR3 nucleotide sequence: TGTGCCAGTAGTTTCATCATTACAGGGGGAAGCTCCTACGAGCAGTACTTC.